This record concerns one T cell receptor (beta chain) sequence. The CDR3 extends over 14 amino acids. V shed 1 base, J shed 5 bases, and the junction held 3 bases outside the gene matches. Looked up from germline, CDR1 is SGHVS and CDR2 is FQNEAQ. The data were taken from a study of T cell changes during pregnancy in multiple sclerosis. The method was immunoSEQ multiplex PCR; TCRdb's version includes in-frame clones alone and lacks a portion of them. The profile shows 35,000 to 50,000 clones, about nine tenths of them singletons. The source is a female donor with multiple sclerosis, enrolled in a pregnancy study. The sample here was CD4+ T cells from peripheral blood mononuclear cells, taken in the first trimester of pregnancy. The chain links TRBV7-8 to TRBJ1-1, with 8 bases lining up with TRBD1. This chain's CDR3 is CASSLGWTGTEAFF. In nucleotides, the CDR3 is TGTGCCAGCAGCTTAGGGTGGACAGGGACTGAAGCTTTCTTT.